Sequencing of this T cell receptor (beta chain) was carried out in a study of metastatic and nonmetastatic thyroid tumors. About the study: Repertoire data that came from the blood and tumor or nodule tissue of malignant and benign thyroid patients were compared.

The entire patient cohort was treatment-naive prior to thyroid surgery. TCRdb redid the clone calls on the PCR reads using MiXCR. There are about 40,000 clones in the sample; approximately 20% occur only once, and around 13% lies in the top ten. Study-wide results and limits: Significantly greater TCR beta diversity was reportedly found in malignant thyroid tumors than in benign nodules (in blood and tumor).

Many counts were recorded for this clone. Its antigen is unknown. This TCR was recovered from a female donor with papillary thyroid cancer or a benign thyroid nodule (not recorded which). Some clones in this sample may be carry-over from other donors' samples. The sequenced material came from tumor tissue.

The CDR3 DNA is TGTGCCAGCACCATAGCGGGAGGGAGCACAGATACGCAGTATTTT. Amino acids: CASTIAGGSTDTQYF. J is TRBJ2-3 and V is TRBV6-1; 11 positions agree with TRBD2. With V trimmed by 7 bases and J by 0 bases, 3 bases remained unmatched. Germline V CDR1 and CDR2: MNHNS, SASEGT. This CDR3 comprises 15 residues.